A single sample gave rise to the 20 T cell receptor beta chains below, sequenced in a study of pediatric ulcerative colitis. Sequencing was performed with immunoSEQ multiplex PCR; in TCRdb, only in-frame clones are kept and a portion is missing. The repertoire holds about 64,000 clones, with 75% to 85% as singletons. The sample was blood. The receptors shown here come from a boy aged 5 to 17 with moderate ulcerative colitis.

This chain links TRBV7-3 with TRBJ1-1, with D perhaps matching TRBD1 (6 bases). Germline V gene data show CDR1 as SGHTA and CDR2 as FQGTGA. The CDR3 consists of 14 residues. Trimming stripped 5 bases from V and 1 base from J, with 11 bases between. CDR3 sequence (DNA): TGTGCCAGCAGCCGCTTAGGGGGGAACACTGAAGCTTTCTTT. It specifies CASSRLGGNTEAFF.

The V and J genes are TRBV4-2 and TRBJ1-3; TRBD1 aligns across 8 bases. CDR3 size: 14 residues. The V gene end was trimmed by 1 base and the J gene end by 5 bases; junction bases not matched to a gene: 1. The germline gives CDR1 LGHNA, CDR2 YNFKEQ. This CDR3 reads CASSQGTGRNTIYF. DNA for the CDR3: TGTGCCAGCAGCCAAGGGACAGGGAGAAACACCATATATTTT.

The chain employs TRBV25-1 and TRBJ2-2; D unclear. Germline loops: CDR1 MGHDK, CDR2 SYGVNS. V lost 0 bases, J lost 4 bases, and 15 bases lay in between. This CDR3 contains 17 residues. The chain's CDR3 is CASSEYTLDRATGELFF. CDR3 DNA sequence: TGTGCCAGCAGTGAATATACACTCGACCGGGCCACCGGGGAGCTGTTTTTT.

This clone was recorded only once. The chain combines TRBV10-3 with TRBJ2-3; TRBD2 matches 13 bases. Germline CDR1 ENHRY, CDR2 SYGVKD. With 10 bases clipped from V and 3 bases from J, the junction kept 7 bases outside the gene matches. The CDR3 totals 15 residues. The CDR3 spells CATRTSGSLTDTQYF. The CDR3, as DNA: TGTGCCACAAGGACTAGCGGGAGTTTGACAGATACGCAGTATTTT.

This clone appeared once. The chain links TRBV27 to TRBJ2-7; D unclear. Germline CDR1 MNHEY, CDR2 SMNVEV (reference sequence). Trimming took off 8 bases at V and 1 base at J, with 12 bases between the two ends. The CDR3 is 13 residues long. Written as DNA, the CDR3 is TGTGCCAGCCAATCGTTCCGATCCTACGAGCAGTACTTC. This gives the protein CASQSFRSYEQYF.

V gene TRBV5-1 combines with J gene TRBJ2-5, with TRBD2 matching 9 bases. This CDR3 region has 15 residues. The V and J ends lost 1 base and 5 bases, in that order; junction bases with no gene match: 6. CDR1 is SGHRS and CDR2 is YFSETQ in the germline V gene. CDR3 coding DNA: TGCGCCAGCAGCTTGTCTAGCGGGATAATGGAGACCCAGTACTTC. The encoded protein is CASSLSSGIMETQYF. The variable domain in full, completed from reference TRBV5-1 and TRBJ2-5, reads KAGVTQTPRYLIKTRGQQVTLSCSPISGHRSVSWYQQTPGQGLQFLFEYFSETQRNKGNFPGRFSGRQFSNSRSEMNVSTLELGDSALYLCASSLSSGIMETQYFGPGTRLLVL.

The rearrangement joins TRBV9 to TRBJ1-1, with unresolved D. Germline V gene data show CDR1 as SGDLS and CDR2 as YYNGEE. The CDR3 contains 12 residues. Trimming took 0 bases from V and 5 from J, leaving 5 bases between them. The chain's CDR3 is CASSVGGTEAFF. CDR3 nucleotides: TGTGCCAGCAGCGTAGGGGGAACTGAAGCTTTCTTT.

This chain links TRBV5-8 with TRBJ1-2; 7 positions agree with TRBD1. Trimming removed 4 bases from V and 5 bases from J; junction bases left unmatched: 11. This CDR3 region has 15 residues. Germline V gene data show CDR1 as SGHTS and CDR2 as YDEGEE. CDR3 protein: CASSRTGNPEYGYTF. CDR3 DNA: TGTGCCAGCAGCAGGACAGGCAATCCTGAGTATGGCTACACCTTC.

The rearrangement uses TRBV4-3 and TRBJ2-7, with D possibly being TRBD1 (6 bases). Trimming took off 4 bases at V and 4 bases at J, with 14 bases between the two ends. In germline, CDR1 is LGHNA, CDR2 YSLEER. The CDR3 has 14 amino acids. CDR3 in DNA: TGCGCCAGCAGCCCTACTACAGGGTCGTACGAGCAGTACTTC. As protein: CASSPTTGSYEQYF.

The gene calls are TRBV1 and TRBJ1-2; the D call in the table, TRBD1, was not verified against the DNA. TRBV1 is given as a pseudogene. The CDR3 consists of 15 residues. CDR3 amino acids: CTSSQVRDTVIGYTF. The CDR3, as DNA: TGCACCAGCAGCCAAGTCCGGGACACTGTAATAGGCTACACCTTC.

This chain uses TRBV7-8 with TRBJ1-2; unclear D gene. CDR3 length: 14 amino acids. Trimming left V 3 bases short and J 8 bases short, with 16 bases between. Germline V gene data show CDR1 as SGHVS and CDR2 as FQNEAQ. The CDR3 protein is CASSFLQKYGGYTF. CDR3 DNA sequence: TGTGCCAGCAGCTTTTTGCAGAAATATGGAGGCTACACCTTC. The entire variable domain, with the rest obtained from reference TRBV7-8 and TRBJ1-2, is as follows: GAGVSQSPRYKVAKRGQDVALRCDPISGHVSLFWYQQALGQGPEFLTYFQNEAQLDKSGLPSDRFFAERPEGSVSTLKIQRTQQEDSAVYLCASSFLQKYGGYTFGSGTRLTVV.

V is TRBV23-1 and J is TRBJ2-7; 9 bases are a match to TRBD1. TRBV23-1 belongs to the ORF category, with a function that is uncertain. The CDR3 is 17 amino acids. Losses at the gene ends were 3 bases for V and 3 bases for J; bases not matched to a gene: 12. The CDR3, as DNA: TGCGCCAGCAGTCACCCGGGACAGGGTTCGTGTGGCTACGAGCAGTACTTC. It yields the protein CASSHPGQGSCGYEQYF.

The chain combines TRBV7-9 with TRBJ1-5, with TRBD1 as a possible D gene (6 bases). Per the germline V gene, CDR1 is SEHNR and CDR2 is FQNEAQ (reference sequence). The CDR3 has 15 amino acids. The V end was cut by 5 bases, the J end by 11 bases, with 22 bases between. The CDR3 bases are TGTGCCAGCAGCCTTGGGGCAGGGGTCATGAGGGCCCAGCATTTT. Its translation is CASSLGAGVMRAQHF.

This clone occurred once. The CDR3 region has the DNA TGTGCCAGTAGTATACAGCCCGCTAATGAAAAACTGTTTTTT. Protein sequence: CASSIQPANEKLFF. V usage is TRBV19 and J usage is TRBJ1-4; D gene ambiguous. Per germline, CDR1 LNHDA and CDR2 SQIVND (reference sequence). The CDR3 runs 14 residues. V was cut by 2 bases and J by 3 bases, with 7 bases left in between.

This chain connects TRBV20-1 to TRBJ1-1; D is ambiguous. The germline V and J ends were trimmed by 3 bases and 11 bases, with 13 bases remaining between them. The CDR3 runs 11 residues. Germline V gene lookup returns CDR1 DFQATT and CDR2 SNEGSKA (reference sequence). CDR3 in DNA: TGCAGTGCTAGCACGACCTCGGGGGCTTTCTTT. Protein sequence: CSASTTSGAFF.

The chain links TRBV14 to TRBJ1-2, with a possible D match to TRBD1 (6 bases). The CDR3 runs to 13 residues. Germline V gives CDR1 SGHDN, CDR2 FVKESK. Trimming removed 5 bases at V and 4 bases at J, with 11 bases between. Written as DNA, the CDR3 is TGTGCCAGCAGCTCCCAACAGGGCTATGGCTACACCTTC. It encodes CASSSQQGYGYTF.

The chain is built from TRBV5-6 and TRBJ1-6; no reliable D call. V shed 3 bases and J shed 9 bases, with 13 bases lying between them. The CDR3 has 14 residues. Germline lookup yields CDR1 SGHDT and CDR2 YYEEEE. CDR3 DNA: TGTGCCAGCAGCTCTGGACCTTCCATTTCACCCCTCCACTTT. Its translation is CASSSGPSISPLHF.

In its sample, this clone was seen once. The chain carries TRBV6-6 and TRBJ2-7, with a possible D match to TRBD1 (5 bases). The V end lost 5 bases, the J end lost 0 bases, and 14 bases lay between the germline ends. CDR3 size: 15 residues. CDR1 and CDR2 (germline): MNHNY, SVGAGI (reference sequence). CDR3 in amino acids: CASSRSGLSSYEQYF. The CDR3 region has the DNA TGTGCCAGCAGTAGATCAGGGCTCAGCTCCTACGAGCAGTACTTC.

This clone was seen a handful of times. The CDR3 loop reads CASSPRVMNTEAFF. CDR3 coding DNA: TGTGCCAGCAGTCCTAGAGTAATGAACACTGAAGCTTTCTTT. This chain links TRBV27 with TRBJ1-1; D gene uncertain. Per germline, CDR1 MNHEY and CDR2 SMNVEV (reference sequence). Trimming pared 5 bases from V and 0 bases from J, leaving 10 bases between. CDR3 length equals 14 residues.

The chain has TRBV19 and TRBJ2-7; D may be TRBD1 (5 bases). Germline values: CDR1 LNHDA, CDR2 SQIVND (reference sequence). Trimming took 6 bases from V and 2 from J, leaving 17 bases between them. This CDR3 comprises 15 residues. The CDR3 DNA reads TGTGCCAGTAGCCCCCGCAGAAAGGGGACCTACGAGCAGTACTTC. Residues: CASSPRRKGTYEQYF.